This T cell receptor beta chain was found in a study of OX40 agonist ivuxolimab in advanced cancers. With regard to this clone: What it binds is unknown.

Clones were read by immunoSEQ multiplex PCR, and TCRdb kept only the in-frame ones, dropping some. There are under 55,000 clones in the sample; 85% to 95% occur only once, and approximately 25% lies in the top ten. Study results and limitations: The expanded peripheral T cells' antigen specificity was not determined.

Cycle 7 day 1, cycle 4 day 1, and baseline were the timepoints at which blood was sampled. The CDR3 is 17 residues long. Germline loops: CDR1 SGDLS, CDR2 YYNGEE. The V and J ends lost 4 bases and 4 bases, in that order; junction bases with no gene match: 12. V gene TRBV9 combines with J gene TRBJ2-7, with 12 positions matching TRBD1. The origin of this receptor is an adult with an advanced solid tumor such as melanoma, head and neck, liver or kidney cancer. Sample: CD4+ or CD8+ T cells sorted from blood, taken in a trial of the OX40 agonist ivuxolimab. CDR3 DNA sequence: TGTGCCAGCAGCTATAACCCAGGGACAGGGGGCTATTACGAGCAGTACTTC. Protein sequence: CASSYNPGTGGYYEQYF.